This T cell receptor (beta chain) came from a study of early T cells in non-severe SARS-CoV-2 infection. Study at large: The chains were unpaired, and the sequenced material was bulk RNA from unsorted whole blood.

The study's findings and limits: Comparison of clonotypes with VDJdb favored anti-spike CD8 responses while missing private and CD4 specificities.

This clonotype was seen more than once but under ten times. Its matching antigen is unknown. The germline V gene encodes CDR1 MNHEY and CDR2 SMNVEV (reference sequence). CDR3 length equals 15 residues. Trimming removed 1 base at V and 4 bases at J, with 13 bases between. Separate cDNA molecules each had unique molecular identifiers attached to them. TCRdb processed the 5' RACE reads anew with MiXCR; each CDR3 protein has one entry. The sample has under 70,000 distinct CDR3 sequences; 5.9% are singletons. V and J are TRBV27 and TRBJ1-1; D possibly corresponds to TRBD1 (5 bases). Sequencing was performed on whole blood, taken at baseline. The sequence derives from an adult who was a healthcare worker with PCR-confirmed SARS-CoV-2 infection or an uninfected control (not recorded which). CDR3 residues: CASSLYGGSSTEAFF. The CDR3 DNA is TGTGCCAGCAGTTTATATGGGGGTTCTTCCACTGAAGCTTTCTTT.